Below are 4 T cell receptor beta chains sequenced from a single sample in a study of a mutant IDH1 vaccine in newly diagnosed glioma. This sample's time point: week 35, safety follow-up. Doses of 300 ug of mutant IDH1 20-mer peptide were given with topical imiquimod. Their target antigens are unknown. Libraries were prepared by immunoSEQ multiplex PCR; TCRdb keeps only in-frame clonotypes and omits some of them. The data hold approximately 60,000 clones, with roughly 68% observed a single time. The sequences come from PBMCs, collected from a glioma patient whose treatment included an IDH1 peptide vaccine. Receptors originate from a man in his fifties or sixties with glioma.

The chain joins TRBV6-5 to TRBJ1-1; D ambiguous. Germline V gene lookup returns CDR1 MNHEY and CDR2 SVGAGI. This CDR3 is built from 12 residues. V was clipped by 8 bases and J by 5 bases, with 12 bases between them. The CDR3 DNA reads as TGTGCCAGCTCACGAGGCGTAACTGAAGCTTTCTTT. It specifies CASSRGVTEAFF.

This clone was seen a single time. V is TRBV14 and J is TRBJ2-2; D not certain. This CDR3 region has 13 residues. Between the trimmed V and J ends, which lost 1 base and 4 bases, there was a span of 4 bases. From germline, CDR1 is SGHDN and CDR2 FVKESK. The chain's CDR3 is CASSQVSTGELFF. CDR3 coding DNA: TGTGCCAGCAGCCAAGTAAGCACCGGGGAGCTGTTTTTT.

The rearrangement links TRBV6-4 to TRBJ2-2; 9 bases agree with TRBD1. This CDR3 has 14 residues. From germline, CDR1 is MRHNA and CDR2 SNTAGT. J was trimmed by 4 bases and V by 6 bases; bases with no gene match: 3. As DNA, the CDR3 is TGTGCCAGCAGGCGGGACAGGGCCACCGGGGAGCTGTTTTTT. Residues: CASRRDRATGELFF.

J is TRBJ1-4 and V is TRBV7-9, with no clear D. Trimming removed 0 bases at V and 1 base at J, with 6 bases between. Germline CDR1 reads SEHNR; CDR2 reads FQNEAQ (reference sequence). CDR3 size: 15 residues. As DNA, the CDR3 is TGTGCCAGCAGCTTAGCCGAGGGAACTAATGAAAAACTGTTTTTT. Protein product: CASSLAEGTNEKLFF.